The TCR beta chain under discussion was sequenced for a study of vaccination effects on CD4 cells after COVID-19. Study findings and constraints: Marked clonal contraction was seen in infection- and vaccine-induced clones late after vaccination.

The CDR3 has 14 residues. Germline CDR1 is SGHTS and CDR2 is YDEGEE. V lost 2 bases and J lost 0, with 6 bases in between. Produced via immunoSEQ multiplex PCR; TCRdb's table is partial and in-frame only. This sample has tens of thousands of clones; approximately 72% occur once, and the top ten carry over 2.5%. With respect to this clone: The antigen is undetermined.

Sequencing in the ViraFEST assay came after antigen-specific CD4+ T cells had been expanded with viral peptide pools, which were used to stimulate PBMC. CD4+ T cells were isolated after around ten days of culture. Nucleocapsid antibody tests were negative, and the vaccine recipients had no prior SARS-CoV-2 infection. This receptor was identified in a human donor who received a COVID-19 vaccine. Sample: CD4+ T cells from PBMCs cultured with HCoV-NL63 spike peptides, taken before COVID-19 vaccination. The chain combines TRBV5-8 with TRBJ2-1; no definite D call. For the CDR3, the DNA is TGTGCCAGCAGCTTACGGAGCTCCTACAATGAGCAGTTCTTC. Its translation is CASSLRSSYNEQFF.